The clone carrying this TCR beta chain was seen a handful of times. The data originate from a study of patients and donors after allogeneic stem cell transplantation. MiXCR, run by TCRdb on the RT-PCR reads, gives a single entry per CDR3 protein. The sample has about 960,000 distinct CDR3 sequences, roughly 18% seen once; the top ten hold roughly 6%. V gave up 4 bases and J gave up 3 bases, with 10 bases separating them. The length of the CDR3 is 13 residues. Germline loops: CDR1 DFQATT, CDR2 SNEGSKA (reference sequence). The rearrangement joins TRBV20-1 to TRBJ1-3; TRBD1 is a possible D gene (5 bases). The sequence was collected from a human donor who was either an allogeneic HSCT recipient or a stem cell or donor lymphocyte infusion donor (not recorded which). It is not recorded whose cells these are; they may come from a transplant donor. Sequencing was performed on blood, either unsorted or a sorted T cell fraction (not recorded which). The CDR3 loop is CSAKGFDGNTIYF. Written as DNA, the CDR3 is TGCAGTGCTAAGGGGTTTGATGGAAACACCATATATTTT.